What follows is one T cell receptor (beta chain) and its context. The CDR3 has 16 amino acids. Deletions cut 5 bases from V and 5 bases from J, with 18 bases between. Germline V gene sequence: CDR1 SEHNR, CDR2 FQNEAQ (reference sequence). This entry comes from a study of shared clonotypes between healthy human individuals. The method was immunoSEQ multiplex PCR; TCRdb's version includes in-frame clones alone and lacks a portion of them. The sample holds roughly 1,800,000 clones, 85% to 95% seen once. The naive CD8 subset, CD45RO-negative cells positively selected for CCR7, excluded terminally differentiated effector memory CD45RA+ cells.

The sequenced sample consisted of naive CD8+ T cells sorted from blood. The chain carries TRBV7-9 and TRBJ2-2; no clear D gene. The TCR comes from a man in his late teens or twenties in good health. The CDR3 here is CASSPFEGKETGELFF. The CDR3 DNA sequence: TGTGCCAGCAGCCCATTTGAAGGGAAGGAGACCGGGGAGCTGTTTTTT.